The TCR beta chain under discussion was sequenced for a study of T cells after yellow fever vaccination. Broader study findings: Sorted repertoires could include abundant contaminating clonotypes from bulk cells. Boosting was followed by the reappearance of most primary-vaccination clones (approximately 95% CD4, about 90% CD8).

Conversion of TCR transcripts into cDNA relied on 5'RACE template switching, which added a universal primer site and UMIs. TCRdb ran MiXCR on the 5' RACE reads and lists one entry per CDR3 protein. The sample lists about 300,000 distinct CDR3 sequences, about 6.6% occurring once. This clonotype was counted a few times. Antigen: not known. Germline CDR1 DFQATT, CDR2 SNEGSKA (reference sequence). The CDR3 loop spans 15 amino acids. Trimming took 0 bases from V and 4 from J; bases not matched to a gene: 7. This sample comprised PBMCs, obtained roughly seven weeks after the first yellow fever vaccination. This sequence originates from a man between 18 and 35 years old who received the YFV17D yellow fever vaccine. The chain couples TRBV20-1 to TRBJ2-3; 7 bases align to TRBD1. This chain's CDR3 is CSARDRTRGSDTQYF. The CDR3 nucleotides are TGCAGTGCTAGAGATCGTACCAGGGGGTCAGATACGCAGTATTTT.